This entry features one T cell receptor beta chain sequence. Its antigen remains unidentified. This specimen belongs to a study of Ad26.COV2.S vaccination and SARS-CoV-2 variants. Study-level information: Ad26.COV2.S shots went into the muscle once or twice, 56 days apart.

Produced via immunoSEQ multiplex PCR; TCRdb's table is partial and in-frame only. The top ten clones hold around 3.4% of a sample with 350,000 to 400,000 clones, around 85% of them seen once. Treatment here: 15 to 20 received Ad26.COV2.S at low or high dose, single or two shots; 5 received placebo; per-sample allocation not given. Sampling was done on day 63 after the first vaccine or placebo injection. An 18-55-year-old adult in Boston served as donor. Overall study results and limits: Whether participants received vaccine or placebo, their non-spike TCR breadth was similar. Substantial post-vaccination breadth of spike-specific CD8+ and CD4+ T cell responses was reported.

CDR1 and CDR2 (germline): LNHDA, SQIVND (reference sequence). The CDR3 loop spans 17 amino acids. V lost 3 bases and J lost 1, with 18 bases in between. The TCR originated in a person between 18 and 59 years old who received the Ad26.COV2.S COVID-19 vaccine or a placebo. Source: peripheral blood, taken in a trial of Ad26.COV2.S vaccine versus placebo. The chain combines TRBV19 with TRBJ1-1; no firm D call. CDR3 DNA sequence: TGTGCCAGTAGTATGTCGGCTCCCCCCGTTCAGAACACTGAAGCTTTCTTT. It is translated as CASSMSAPPVQNTEAFF.